This T cell receptor beta chain was recorded in a study of OX40 agonist ivuxolimab in advanced cancers. The assay was immunoSEQ multiplex PCR, and TCRdb's table has in-frame clones only and misses some. In the table there are tens of thousands of clones, roughly 84% of which are singletons. This CDR3 comprises 9 residues. Trimming took off 7 bases at V and 8 bases at J, with 8 bases between the two ends. CDR1 is SQVTM, CDR2 ANQGSEA, per germline. The rearrangement uses TRBV29-1 and TRBJ1-1; D not resolved. The TCR was taken from an adult with an advanced solid tumor such as melanoma, head and neck, liver or kidney cancer. The input for sequencing was CD4+ or CD8+ T cells sorted from blood, taken in a trial of the OX40 agonist ivuxolimab. CDR3 nucleotide sequence: TGCAGCGCTGGGGTCGAAGCTTTCTTT. It encodes CSAGVEAFF.